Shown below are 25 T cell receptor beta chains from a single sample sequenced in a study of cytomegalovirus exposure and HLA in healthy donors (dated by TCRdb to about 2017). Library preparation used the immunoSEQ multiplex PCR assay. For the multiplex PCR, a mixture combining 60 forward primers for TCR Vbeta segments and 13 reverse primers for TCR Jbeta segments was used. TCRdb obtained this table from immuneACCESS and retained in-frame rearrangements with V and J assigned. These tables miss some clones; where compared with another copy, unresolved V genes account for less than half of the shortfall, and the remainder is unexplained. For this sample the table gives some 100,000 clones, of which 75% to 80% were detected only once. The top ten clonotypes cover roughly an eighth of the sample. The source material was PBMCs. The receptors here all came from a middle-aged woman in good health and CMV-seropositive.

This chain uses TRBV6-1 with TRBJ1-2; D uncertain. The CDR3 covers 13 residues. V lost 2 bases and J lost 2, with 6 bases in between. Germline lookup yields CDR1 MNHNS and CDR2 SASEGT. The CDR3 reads CASSETRNYGYTF. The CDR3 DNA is TGTGCCAGCAGTGAAACTAGGAACTATGGCTACACCTTC.

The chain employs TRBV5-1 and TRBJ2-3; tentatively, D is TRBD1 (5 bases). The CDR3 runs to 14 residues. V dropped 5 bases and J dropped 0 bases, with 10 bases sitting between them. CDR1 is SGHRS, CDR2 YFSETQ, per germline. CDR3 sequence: CASRRTTSTDTQYF. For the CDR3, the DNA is TGCGCCAGCAGACGGACAACTAGCACAGATACGCAGTATTTT.

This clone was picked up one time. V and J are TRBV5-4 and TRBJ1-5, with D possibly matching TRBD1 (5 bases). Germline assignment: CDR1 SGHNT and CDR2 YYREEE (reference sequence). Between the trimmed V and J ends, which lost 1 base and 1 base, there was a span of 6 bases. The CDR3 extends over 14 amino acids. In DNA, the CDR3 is TGTGCCAGCAGCTTGTACAGGAGCAATCAGCCCCAGCATTTT. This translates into CASSLYRSNQPQHF.

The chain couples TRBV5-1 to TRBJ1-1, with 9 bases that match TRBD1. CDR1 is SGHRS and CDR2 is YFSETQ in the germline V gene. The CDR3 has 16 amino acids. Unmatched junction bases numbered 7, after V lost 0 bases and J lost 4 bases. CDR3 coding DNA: TGCGCCAGCAGCTTGGGGGGCCGGACAGGGGTCACTGAAGCTTTCTTT. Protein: CASSLGGRTGVTEAFF. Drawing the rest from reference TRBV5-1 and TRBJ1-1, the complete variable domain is KAGVTQTPRYLIKTRGQQVTLSCSPISGHRSVSWYQQTPGQGLQFLFEYFSETQRNKGNFPGRFSGRQFSNSRSEMNVSTLELGDSALYLCASSLGGRTGVTEAFFGQGTRLTVV.

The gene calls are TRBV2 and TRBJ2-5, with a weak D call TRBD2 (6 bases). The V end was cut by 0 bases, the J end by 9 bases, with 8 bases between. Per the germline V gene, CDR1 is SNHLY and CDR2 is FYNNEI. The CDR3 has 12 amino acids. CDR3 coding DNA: TGTGCCAGCAGTGAAGCAACGGGGGCCCAGTACTTC. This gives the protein CASSEATGAQYF.

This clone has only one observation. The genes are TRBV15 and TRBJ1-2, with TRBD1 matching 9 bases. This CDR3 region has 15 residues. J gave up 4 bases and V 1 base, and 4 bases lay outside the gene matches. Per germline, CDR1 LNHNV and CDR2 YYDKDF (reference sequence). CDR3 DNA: TGTGCCACCAGCAGAGGGACAGGGGCCCTCTATGGCTACACCTTC. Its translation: CATSRGTGALYGYTF.

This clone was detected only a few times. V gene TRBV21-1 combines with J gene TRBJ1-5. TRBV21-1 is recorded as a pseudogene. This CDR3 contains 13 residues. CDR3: CASTEGSNQPQHF. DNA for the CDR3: TGTGCCAGCACTGAGGGAAGCAATCAGCCCCAGCATTTT.

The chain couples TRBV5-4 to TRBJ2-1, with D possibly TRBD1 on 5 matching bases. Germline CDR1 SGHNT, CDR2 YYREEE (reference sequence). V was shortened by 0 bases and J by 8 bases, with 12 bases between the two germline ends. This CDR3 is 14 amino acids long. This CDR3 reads CASSLEAGYHEQFF. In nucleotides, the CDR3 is TGTGCCAGCAGCTTGGAGGCAGGGTATCATGAGCAGTTCTTC.

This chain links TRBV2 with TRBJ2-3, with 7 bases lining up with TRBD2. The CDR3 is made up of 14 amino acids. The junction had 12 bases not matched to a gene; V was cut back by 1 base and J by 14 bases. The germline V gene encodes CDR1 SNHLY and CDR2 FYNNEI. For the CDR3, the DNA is TGTGCCAGCAGTGAAGGGACTAGAGGACCCGTTGGGTATTTT. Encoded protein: CASSEGTRGPVGYF.

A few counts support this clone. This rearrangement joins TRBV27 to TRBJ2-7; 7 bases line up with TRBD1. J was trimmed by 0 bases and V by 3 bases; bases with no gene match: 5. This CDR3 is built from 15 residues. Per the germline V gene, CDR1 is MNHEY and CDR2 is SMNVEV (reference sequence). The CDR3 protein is CASSFGRGSSYEQYF. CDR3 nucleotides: TGTGCCAGCAGTTTCGGCAGGGGGAGCTCCTACGAGCAGTACTTC.

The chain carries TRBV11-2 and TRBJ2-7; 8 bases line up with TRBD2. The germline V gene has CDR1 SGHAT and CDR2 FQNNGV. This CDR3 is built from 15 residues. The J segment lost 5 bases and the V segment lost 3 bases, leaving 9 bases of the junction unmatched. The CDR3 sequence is CASSLSGGRLNEQYF. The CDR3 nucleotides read TGTGCCAGCAGCTTGAGCGGGGGCCGACTGAACGAGCAGTACTTC.

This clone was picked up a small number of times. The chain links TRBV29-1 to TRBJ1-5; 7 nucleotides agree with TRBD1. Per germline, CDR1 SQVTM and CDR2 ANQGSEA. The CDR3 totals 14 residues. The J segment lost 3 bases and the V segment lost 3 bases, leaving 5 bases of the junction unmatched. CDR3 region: CSVDGGGPNQPQHF. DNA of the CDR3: TGCAGCGTTGATGGAGGGGGCCCCAATCAGCCCCAGCATTTT.

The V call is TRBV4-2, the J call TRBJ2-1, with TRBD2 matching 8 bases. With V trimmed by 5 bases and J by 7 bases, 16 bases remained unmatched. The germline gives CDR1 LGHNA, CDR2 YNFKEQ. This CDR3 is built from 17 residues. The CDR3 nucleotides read TGTGCCAGCAGCTCCGGACTAGCCCCCGCCTGGGAAAATGAGCAGTTCTTC. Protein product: CASSSGLAPAWENEQFF.

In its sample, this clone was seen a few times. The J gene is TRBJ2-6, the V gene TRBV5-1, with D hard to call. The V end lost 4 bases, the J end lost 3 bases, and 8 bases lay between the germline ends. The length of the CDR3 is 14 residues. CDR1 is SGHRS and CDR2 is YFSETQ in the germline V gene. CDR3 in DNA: TGCGCCAGCAGCCCCCCAGTTGGGGCCAACGTCCTGACTTTC. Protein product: CASSPPVGANVLTF.

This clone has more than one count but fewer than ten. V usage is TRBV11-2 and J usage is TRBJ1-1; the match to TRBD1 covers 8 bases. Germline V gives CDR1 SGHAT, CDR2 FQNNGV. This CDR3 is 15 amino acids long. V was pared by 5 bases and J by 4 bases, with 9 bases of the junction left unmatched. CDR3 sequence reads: CASSPSTGEGTEAFF. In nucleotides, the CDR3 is TGTGCCAGCAGCCCGTCGACAGGGGAGGGCACTGAAGCTTTCTTT.

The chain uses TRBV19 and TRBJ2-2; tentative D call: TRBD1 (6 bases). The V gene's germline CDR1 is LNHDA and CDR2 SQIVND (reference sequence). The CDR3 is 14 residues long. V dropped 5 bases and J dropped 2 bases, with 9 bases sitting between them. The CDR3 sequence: CASSSTGNTGELFF. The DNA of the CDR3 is TGTGCCAGTAGTTCGACAGGAAACACCGGGGAGCTGTTTTTT.

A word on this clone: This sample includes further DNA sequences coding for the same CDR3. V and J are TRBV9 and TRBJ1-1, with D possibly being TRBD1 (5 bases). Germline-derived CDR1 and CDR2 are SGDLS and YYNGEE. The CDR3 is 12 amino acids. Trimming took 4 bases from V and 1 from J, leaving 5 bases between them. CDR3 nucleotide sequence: TGTGCCAGCAGCAGGGGGAACACTGAAGCTTTCTTT. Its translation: CASSRGNTEAFF.

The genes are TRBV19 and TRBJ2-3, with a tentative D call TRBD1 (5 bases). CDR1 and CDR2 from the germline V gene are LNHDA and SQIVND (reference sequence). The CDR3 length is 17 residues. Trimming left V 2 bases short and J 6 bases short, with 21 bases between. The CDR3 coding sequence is TGTGCCAGTAGTATAAGGCTGGGAAAAGGGGCTTCGGATACGCAGTATTTT. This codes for CASSIRLGKGASDTQYF.

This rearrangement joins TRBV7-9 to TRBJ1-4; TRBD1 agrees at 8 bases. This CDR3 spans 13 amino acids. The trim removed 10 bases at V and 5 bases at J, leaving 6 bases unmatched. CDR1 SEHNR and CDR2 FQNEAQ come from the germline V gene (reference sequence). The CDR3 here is CAIGGQGNEKLFF. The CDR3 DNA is TGTGCCATTGGTGGACAGGGAAATGAAAAACTGTTTTTT.

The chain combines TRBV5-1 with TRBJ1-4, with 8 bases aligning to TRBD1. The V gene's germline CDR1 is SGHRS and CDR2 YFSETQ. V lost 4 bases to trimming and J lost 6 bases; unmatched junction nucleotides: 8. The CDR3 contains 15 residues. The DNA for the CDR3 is TGCGCCAGCAGCGGCCAGGGGGCGCGGGATGAAAAACTGTTTTTT. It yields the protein CASSGQGARDEKLFF.

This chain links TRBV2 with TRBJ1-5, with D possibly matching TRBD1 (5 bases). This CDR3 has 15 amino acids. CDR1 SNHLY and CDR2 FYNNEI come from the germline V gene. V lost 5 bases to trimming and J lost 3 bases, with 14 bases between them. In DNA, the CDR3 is TGTGCCAGCAGTCCCTACGACAGTTCCAATCAGCCCCAGCATTTT. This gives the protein CASSPYDSSNQPQHF.

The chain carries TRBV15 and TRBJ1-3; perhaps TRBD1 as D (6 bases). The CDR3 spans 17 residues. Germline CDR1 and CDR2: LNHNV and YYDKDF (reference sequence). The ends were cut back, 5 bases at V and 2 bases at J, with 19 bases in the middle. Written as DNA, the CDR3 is TGTGCCACCAGCGCGAAGATACAGGGCTTACCTGGAAACACCATATATTTT. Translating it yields CATSAKIQGLPGNTIYF.

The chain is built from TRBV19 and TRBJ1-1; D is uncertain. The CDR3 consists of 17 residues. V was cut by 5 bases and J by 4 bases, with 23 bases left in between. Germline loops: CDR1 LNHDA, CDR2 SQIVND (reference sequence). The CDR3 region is CASSPINSVNYGTEAFF. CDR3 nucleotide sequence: TGTGCCAGTAGTCCTATTAACTCGGTCAATTATGGCACTGAAGCTTTCTTT.

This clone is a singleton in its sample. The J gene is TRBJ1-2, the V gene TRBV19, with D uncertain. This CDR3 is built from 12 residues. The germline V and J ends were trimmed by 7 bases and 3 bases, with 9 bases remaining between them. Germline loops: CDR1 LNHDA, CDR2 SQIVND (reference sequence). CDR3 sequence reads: CASKAVYYGYTF. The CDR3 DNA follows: TGTGCCAGTAAGGCGGTCTACTATGGCTACACCTTC.

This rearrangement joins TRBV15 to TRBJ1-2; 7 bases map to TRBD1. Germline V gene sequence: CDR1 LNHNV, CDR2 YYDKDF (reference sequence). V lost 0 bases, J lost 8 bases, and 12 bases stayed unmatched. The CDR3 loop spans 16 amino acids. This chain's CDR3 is CATSRDLTRQGGGYTF. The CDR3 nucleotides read TGTGCCACCAGCAGAGATCTCACCCGACAGGGCGGAGGCTACACCTTC.